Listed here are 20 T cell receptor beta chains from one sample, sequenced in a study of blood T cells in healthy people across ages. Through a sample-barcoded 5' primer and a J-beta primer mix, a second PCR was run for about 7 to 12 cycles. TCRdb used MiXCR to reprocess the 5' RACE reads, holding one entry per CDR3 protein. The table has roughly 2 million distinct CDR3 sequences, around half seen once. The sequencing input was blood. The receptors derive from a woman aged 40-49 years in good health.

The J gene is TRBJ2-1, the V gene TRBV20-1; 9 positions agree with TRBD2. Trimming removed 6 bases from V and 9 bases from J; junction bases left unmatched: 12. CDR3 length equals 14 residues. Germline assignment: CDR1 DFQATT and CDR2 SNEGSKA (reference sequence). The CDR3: CSASFSGGVSEQFF. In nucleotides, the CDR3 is TGCAGTGCGTCGTTTAGCGGGGGTGTAAGTGAGCAGTTCTTC.

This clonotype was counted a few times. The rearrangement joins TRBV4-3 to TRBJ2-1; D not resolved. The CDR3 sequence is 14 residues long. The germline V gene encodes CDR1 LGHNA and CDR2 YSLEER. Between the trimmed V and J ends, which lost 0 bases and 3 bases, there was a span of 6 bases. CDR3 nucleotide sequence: TGCGCCAGCAGCCAAGAACTGGACTACAATGAGCAGTTCTTC. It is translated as CASSQELDYNEQFF.

CDR3 sequence: CASSFVYGYTF. The CDR3 DNA is TGTGCCAGCAGTTTCGTGTATGGCTACACCTTC. The gene calls are TRBV12-3 or TRBV12-4 and TRBJ1-2, with D unclear. V lost 3 bases, J lost 5 bases, and 4 bases lay in between. There are 11 residues in the CDR3.

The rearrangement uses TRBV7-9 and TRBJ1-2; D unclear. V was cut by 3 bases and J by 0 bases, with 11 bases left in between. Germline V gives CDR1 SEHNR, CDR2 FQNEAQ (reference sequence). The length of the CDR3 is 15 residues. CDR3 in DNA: TGTGCCAGCAGCTTCCGCTTACCAACTAACTATGGCTACACCTTC. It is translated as CASSFRLPTNYGYTF.

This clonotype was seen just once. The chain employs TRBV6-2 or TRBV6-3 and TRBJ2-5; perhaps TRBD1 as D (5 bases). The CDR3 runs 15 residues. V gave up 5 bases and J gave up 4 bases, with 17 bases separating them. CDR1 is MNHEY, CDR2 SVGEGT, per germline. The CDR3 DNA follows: TGTGCCAGCAGTACTTTGACAGACAAGGGAGAGACCCAGTACTTC. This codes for CASSTLTDKGETQYF.

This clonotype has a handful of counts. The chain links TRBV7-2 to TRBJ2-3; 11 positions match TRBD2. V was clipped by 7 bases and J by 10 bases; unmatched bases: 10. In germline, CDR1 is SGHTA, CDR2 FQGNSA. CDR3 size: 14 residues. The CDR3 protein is CASTLSSGGQAQYF. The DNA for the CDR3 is TGTGCCAGCACCCTTTCTAGCGGGGGGCAGGCGCAGTATTTT.

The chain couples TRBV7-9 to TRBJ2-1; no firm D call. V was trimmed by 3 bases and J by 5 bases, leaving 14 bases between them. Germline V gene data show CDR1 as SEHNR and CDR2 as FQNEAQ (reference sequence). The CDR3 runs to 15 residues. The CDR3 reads CASSFPAGPHNEQFF. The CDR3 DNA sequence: TGTGCCAGCAGCTTTCCTGCCGGGCCACACAATGAGCAGTTCTTC.

CDR3 nucleotide sequence: TGCAGCGTTGAACCGGGACAGGGCTCCTACGAGCAGTACTTC. The encoded protein is CSVEPGQGSYEQYF. This chain uses TRBV29-1 with TRBJ2-7, with 9 bases aligning to TRBD1. V was clipped by 2 bases and J by 0 bases; unmatched bases: 2. The CDR3 totals 14 residues. Looked up from germline, CDR1 is SQVTM and CDR2 is ANQGSEA.

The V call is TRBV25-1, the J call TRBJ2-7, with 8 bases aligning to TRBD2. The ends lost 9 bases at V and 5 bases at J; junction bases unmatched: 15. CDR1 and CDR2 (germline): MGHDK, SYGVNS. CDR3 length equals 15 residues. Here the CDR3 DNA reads TGTGCCAGTACGGGACTAGAAGGCTCTCGGAACGAGCAGTACTTC. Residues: CASTGLEGSRNEQYF.

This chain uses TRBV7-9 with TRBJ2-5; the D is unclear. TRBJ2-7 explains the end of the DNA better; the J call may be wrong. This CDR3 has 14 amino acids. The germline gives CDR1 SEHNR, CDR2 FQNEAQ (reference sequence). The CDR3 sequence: CASSLVEAGYEQYF. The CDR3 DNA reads TGTGCCAGCAGCTTGGTTGAGGCCGGTTACGAGCAGTACTTC.

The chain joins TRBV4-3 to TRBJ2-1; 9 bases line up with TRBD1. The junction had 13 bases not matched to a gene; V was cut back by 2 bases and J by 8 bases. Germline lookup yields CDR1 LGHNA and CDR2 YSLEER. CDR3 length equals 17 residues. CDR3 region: CASSQSRDRVNLHEQFF. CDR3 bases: TGCGCCAGCAGCCAAAGCCGGGACAGGGTAAACCTCCATGAGCAGTTCTTC.

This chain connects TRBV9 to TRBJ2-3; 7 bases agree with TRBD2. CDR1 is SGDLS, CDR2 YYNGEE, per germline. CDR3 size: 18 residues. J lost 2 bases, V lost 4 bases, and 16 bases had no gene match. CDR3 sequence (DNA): TGTGCCAGCAGCCGGTCCAGCGGGGCAAAACCCTCCACAGATACGCAGTATTTT. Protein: CASSRSSGAKPSTDTQYF.

CDR3 residues: CAMARAGTGNTEAFF. CDR3 sequence (DNA): TGTGCCATGGCAAGAGCCGGGACAGGGAACACTGAAGCTTTCTTT. The chain joins TRBV10-3 to TRBJ1-1; TRBD1 matches 8 bases. The CDR3 extends over 15 amino acids. V shed 9 bases and J 1 base; nucleotides not matched to a gene: 10. Looked up from germline, CDR1 is ENHRY and CDR2 is SYGVKD.

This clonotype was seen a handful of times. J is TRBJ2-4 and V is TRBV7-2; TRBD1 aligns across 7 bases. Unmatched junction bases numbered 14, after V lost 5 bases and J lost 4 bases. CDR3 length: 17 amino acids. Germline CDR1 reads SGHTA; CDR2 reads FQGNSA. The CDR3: CASSPPRSGGGKNIQYF. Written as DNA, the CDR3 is TGTGCCAGCAGCCCGCCCCGGTCAGGGGGTGGGAAAAACATTCAGTACTTC.

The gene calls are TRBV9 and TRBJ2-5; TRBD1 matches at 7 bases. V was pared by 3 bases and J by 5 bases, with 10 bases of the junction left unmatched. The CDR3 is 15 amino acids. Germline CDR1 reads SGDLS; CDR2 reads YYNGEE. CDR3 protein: CASSAPTGLMETQYF. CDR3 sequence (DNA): TGTGCCAGCAGCGCGCCGACAGGGTTAATGGAGACCCAGTACTTC.

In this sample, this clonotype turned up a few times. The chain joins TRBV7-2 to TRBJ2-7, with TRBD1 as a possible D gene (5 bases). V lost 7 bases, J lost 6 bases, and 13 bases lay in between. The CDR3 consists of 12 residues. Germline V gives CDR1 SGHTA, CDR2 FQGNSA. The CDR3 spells CASTPVGAEQYF. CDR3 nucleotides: TGTGCCAGCACCCCGGTAGGGGCCGAGCAGTACTTC.

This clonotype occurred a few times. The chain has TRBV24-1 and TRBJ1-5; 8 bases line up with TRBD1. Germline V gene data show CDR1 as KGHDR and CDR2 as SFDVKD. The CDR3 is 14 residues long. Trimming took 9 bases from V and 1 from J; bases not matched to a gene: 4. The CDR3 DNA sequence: TGTGCCACCTCGGACAGGGCAAGCAATCAGCCCCAGCATTTT. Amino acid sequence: CATSDRASNQPQHF.

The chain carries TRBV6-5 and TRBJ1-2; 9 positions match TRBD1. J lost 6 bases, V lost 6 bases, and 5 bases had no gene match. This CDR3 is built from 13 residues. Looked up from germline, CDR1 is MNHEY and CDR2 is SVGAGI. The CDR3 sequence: CASRGTGRDGYTF. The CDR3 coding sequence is TGTGCCAGCAGGGGGACAGGGCGGGATGGCTACACCTTC.

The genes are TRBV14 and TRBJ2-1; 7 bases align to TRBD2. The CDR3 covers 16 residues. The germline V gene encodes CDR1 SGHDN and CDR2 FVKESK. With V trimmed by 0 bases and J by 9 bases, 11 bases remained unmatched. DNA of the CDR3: TGTGCCAGCAGCCAAGAGTTTAGTGGGCGGGGGTTTGAGCAGTTCTTC. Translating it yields CASSQEFSGRGFEQFF.

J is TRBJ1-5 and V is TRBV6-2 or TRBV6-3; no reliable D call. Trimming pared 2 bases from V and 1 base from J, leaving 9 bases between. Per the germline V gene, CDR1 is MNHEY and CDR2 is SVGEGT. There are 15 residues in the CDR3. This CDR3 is CASSYLGSSNQPQHF. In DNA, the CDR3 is TGTGCCAGCAGTTACCTGGGTTCAAGCAATCAGCCCCAGCATTTT.